This TCR beta chain was identified during a study of chemoradiotherapy in HPV16-positive cancers. Whole-study context: Candidate HPV-specific clones and shared TCR motifs came from two HPV16-positive patients.

Study outcomes and limitations: HPV-specific T cells were functionally defined from only a couple of HPV16-positive patients. Better recurrence-free survival went with HPV-responsive T-cell expansion in HPV16-positive patients. During treatment, candidate HPV-specific clones and E7-related motifs expanded in tumor.

Method: immunoSEQ multiplex PCR; TCRdb's copy keeps in-frame clones and lacks some. The sample lists just over 25,000 clones, more than 90% seen once, with 20% to 25% in the top ten. Germline V lookup: CDR1 MNHNS, CDR2 SASEGT. This CDR3 is 15 amino acids long. J lost 8 bases, V lost 0 bases, and 6 bases had no gene match. The count of this clone is one. Its antigen is not identified. This specimen consisted of blood, obtained from a patient who underwent chemoradiotherapy. This chain connects TRBV6-1 to TRBJ2-1; 8 bases match TRBD2. This receptor was identified in a human donor with HPV-associated anogenital cancer. Here the CDR3 DNA reads TGTGCCAGCAGTGAAGCGCTGACGGGGGGGGATGAGCAGTTCTTC. Protein product: CASSEALTGGDEQFF.